The clone carrying this T cell receptor beta chain was observed a single time. In the source study's methods: For nucleated cells, counts were estimated from reference gene primer amplification. TCRdb's table, derived via immunoSEQ multiplex PCR, lists solely in-frame clones and lacks some. V and J calls and clone size are copied from that table; D and trimming were computed from the DNA. The repertoire has around 70,000 clones, roughly 91% of them found once; the top ten carry 11%. This specimen belongs to a study of blood T cell repertoires in COVID-19. Study-level information: Material from acute and convalescent COVID-19 was sourced from the United States, Italy and Spain. The cDNA or gDNA used as material had been derived from T cells, B-cell-depleted T cells, or PBMCs.

CDR1 and CDR2 (germline): SGHAT, FQNNGV. The ends were cut back, 1 base at V and 4 bases at J, with 11 bases in the middle. The CDR3 runs 14 residues. The sequenced material came from peripheral blood. This clonotype originated in a woman between 18 and 30 years old with acute or convalescent COVID-19. The V and J genes are TRBV11-2 and TRBJ2-7; TRBD1 is a possible D gene (5 bases). As DNA, the CDR3 is TGTGCCAGCAGCTTAGGGGGCATGGAATACGAGCAGTACTTC. Amino acids: CASSLGGMEYEQYF. Full variable domain (missing parts from reference TRBV11-2 and TRBJ2-7): EAGVAQSPRYKIIEKRQSVAFWCNPISGHATLYWYQQILGQGPKLLIQFQNNGVVDDSQLPKDRFSAERLKGVDSTLKIQPAKLEDSAVYLCASSLGGMEYEQYFGPGTRLTVT.